This T cell receptor beta chain came from a study of blood T cell repertoires in COVID-19. V dropped 2 bases and J dropped 2 bases, with 14 bases sitting between them. CDR3 length: 15 residues. CDR1 is SQVTM, CDR2 ANQGSEA, per germline. This table comes from immunoSEQ multiplex PCR, and its TCRdb copy is limited to in-frame clones, with some not included. There are a few hundred thousand clones in the sample; about 68% occur only once, and approximately 3.2% lies in the top ten. Input material: peripheral blood. The chain combines TRBV29-1 with TRBJ2-3, with TRBD1 as a possible D gene (5 bases). The receptor was isolated from an elderly woman with acute or convalescent COVID-19. This CDR3 is CSVESGQGYTDTQYF. The CDR3 bases are TGCAGCGTTGAATCGGGCCAGGGCTACACAGATACGCAGTATTTT.